Sequencing of this T cell receptor (beta chain) was carried out in a study of cytomegalovirus exposure and HLA in healthy donors. The CDR3 has 15 residues. V gave up 2 bases and J gave up 0 bases, with 7 bases separating them. Germline V gene data show CDR1 as KGHSH and CDR2 as LQKENI. A multiplex PCR was run with 60 Vbeta primers and 13 Jbeta primers. Generated by immunoSEQ multiplex PCR, the TCRdb table keeps only in-frame clones and is missing some. The sample carries 150,000 or so clones, 65% to 80% recorded once. The chain is built from TRBV18 and TRBJ1-4; D not resolved. The material sequenced was PBMCs. This clonotype was sampled from a young man in good health and CMV-seropositive. The CDR3 DNA is TGTGCCAGCTCACCAGAGACTGCAACTAATGAAAAACTGTTTTTT. This encodes CASSPETATNEKLFF.